This is a list of T cell receptor beta chains from one sample in a study of early T cells in non-severe SARS-CoV-2 infection. TCRdb re-analysed the 5' RACE reads in MiXCR, keeping a single row per CDR3 protein. The table shows tens of thousands of distinct CDR3 sequences, with about an eighth occurring only once. Source: whole blood, taken at baseline. Every receptor here comes from an adult who was a healthcare worker with PCR-confirmed SARS-CoV-2 infection or an uninfected control (not recorded which). Each CDR3 is given with its conserved first and last residue. Each record gives: clone size, J gene, V gene, D gene, CDR3 DNA, CDR3 protein. D genes are given only for firm matches. Size is omitted from some rows. Given values are once, few, many or a class for expanded clones.

NA	TRBJ2-2	TRBV27	TRBD2	TGTGCCAGCAGTTTTAATAGGCGGGAGACGAACACCGGGGAGCTGTTTTTT	CASSFNRRETNTGELFF
NA	TRBJ2-1	TRBV12-3/TRBV12-4	NA	TGTGCCAGCAGTCCCGGGGGCTCCTACAATGAGCAGTTCTTC	CASSPGGSYNEQFF
many	TRBJ1-5	TRBV6-6	NA	TGTGCCAGCAGTTACCCTTCCAGCAATCAGCCCCAGCATTTT	CASSYPSSNQPQHF
NA	TRBJ2-2	TRBV24-1	NA	TGTGCCAGAAGAGGGACCCGGGAGACTGGGGAGCTGTTTTTT	CARRGTRETGELFF
NA	TRBJ2-5	TRBV5-4	NA	TGTGCCAGCAGCTCGGACTCCTTGAGGACCCAGTACTTC	CASSSDSLRTQYF
NA	TRBJ2-7	TRBV7-9	TRBD2	TGTGCCAGCAGCGAACGGATACTAGCGGGGGGTCAACTCTACGAGCAGTACTTC	CASSERILAGGQLYEQYF
few	TRBJ2-6	TRBV24-1	NA	TGTGCCACCAGTGACCCGAGGGCGCCCCACTCTGGGGCCAACGTCCTGACTTTC	CATSDPRAPHSGANVLTF
many	TRBJ2-1	TRBV12-3/TRBV12-4	TRBD2	TGTGCCAGCAGTGCGGGACTAGCGGGAGCAGCTGAGCAGTTCTTC	CASSAGLAGAAEQFF
few	TRBJ2-3	TRBV4-1	TRBD2	TGCGCCAGCAGCCTAGGACTAGCGGGGGCCATTCGCACAGATACGCAGTATTTT	CASSLGLAGAIRTDTQYF
NA	TRBJ2-7	TRBV5-5	NA	TGTGCCAGCAGCTTGGAGGCGGACTACGAGCAGTACTTC	CASSLEADYEQYF
NA	TRBJ2-3	TRBV6-2/TRBV6-3	TRBD2	TGTGCCAGCAGTAAAGGACTAGCACAATTCACAGATACGCAGTATTTT	CASSKGLAQFTDTQYF
NA	TRBJ2-5	TRBV6-2/TRBV6-3	TRBD2	TGTGCCAGCAGTTACTCAGCGGGAGGGAAGACCCAGTACTTC	CASSYSAGGKTQYF
few	TRBJ1-5	TRBV6-5	NA	TGTGCCAGCAGCGACGGACCCCATCAGCCCCAGCATTTT	CASSDGPHQPQHF
NA	TRBJ2-1	TRBV9	NA	TGTGCCAGCAACGGAGCGGGCTTGTCCTACAATGAGCAGTTCTTC	CASNGAGLSYNEQFF
many	TRBJ2-4	TRBV21-1	NA	TGTGCCAGCAGCAAGACAGCTACCATAGCCAAAAACATTCAGTACTTC	CASSKTATIAKNIQYF
many	TRBJ2-3	TRBV9	NA	TGTGCCAGCAGCGTATTGGGGGCCTCCACAGATACGCAGTATTTT	CASSVLGASTDTQYF
many	TRBJ1-6	TRBV11-2	NA	TGTGCCAGCAGCTCATGGGGAGGGCTATCACCCCTCCACTTT	CASSSWGGLSPLHF
few	TRBJ2-2	TRBV18	NA	TGTGCCAGCTCACCGGAGGGGACCGGGGAGCTGTTTTTT	CASSPEGTGELFF
NA	TRBJ1-2	TRBV6-4	TRBD1	TGTGCCAGCAGTGACGGATTAAGGGGACAGAGGGATGGCTACACCTTC	CASSDGLRGQRDGYTF
many	TRBJ2-5	TRBV19	NA	TGTGCCAGTAGCCCCCAGACGTACCAAGAGACCCAGTACTTC	CASSPQTYQETQYF
NA	TRBJ2-7	TRBV15	TRBD1	TGTGCCACCAGCCGGGACAGGGAGGTTGACGAGCAGTACTTC	CATSRDREVDEQYF
many	TRBJ2-7	TRBV5-1	TRBD1	TGCGCCAGCAGCTTGTTCGCAGGGGGCGAGTACGAGCAGTACTTC	CASSLFAGGEYEQYF
NA	TRBJ1-3	TRBV7-9	NA	TGTGCCAGCAGCCCCTTCCCTGGAAACACCATATATTTT	CASSPFPGNTIYF
NA	TRBJ2-7	TRBV4-1	NA	TGCGCCAGCAGCCAAGAGGTGTATGGGGGGCCCGAGCAGTACTTC	CASSQEVYGGPEQYF
NA	TRBJ2-5	TRBV12-3/TRBV12-4	TRBD2	TGTGCCAGCAGTTTCGGGGGGACTCGAGAGACCCAGTACTTC	CASSFGGTRETQYF
few	TRBJ2-5	TRBV5-4	TRBD1	TGTGCCAGCAGCTTCCGGCAGGGGGCTTTGGAGACCCAGTACTTC	CASSFRQGALETQYF
few	TRBJ1-2	TRBV12-3/TRBV12-4	NA	TGTGCCAGCAGTTTGACCGGGACTCAAGTCCCCCTGCTATCCCCTGGGGGCTACACCTTC	CASSLTGTQVPLLSPGGYTF
few	TRBJ1-3	TRBV7-9	NA	TGTGCCAGCAGCATAGAGGGGTCCTCTGGAAACACCATATATTTT	CASSIEGSSGNTIYF
NA	TRBJ1-5	TRBV6-2/TRBV6-3	NA	TGTGCCAGCAGTACAGCAGGGAGCAATCAGCCCCAGCATTTT	CASSTAGSNQPQHF
many	TRBJ2-7	TRBV6-2/TRBV6-3	NA	TGTGCCAGCCTGTCCTTCAGCTCCTACGAGCAGTACTTC	CASLSFSSYEQYF
many	TRBJ1-5	TRBV6-1	NA	TGTGCCAGCTCAAGGAGGATTCAGCCCCAGCATTTT	CASSRRIQPQHF
many	TRBJ2-7	TRBV2	TRBD2	TGTGCCAGCACCAGGACTAGCGGGGGCGGCGACGAGCAGTACTTC	CASTRTSGGGDEQYF
few	TRBJ1-3	TRBV19	NA	TGTGCCAGTAGTGCCTTGGGGGCGCCGGGAAACACCATATATTTT	CASSALGAPGNTIYF